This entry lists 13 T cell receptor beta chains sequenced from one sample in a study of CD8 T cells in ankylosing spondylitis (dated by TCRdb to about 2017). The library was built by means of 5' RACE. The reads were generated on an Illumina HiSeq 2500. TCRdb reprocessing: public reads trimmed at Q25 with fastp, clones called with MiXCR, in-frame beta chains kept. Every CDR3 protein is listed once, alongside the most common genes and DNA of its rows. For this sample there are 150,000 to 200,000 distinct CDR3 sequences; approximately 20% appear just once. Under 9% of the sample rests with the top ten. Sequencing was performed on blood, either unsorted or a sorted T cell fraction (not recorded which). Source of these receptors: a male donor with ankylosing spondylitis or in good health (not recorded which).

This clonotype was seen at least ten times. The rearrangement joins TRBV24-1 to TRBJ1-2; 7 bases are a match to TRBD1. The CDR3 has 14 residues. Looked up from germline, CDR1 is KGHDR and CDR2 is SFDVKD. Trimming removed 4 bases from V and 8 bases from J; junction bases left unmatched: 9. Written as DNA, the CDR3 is TGTGCCACCAGTGAACGAAGGGACAGAGGAGGCTACACCTTC. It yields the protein CATSERRDRGGYTF.

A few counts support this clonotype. CDR3: CASRSSGNTIYF. CDR3 DNA: TGTGCCAGTAGAAGTAGTGGAAACACCATATATTTT. The gene calls are TRBV6-5 and TRBJ1-3, with D uncertain. CDR1 and CDR2 from the germline V gene are MNHEY and SVGAGI. V shed 9 bases and J shed 3 bases, with 9 bases lying between them. This CDR3 spans 12 amino acids.

In nucleotides, the CDR3 is TGTGCCAGCAGCCAAGAGCGGCTAGCGGGAGTGGGCGGGGAGCTGTTTTTT. Its protein is CASSQERLAGVGGELFF. The rearrangement uses TRBV3-1 and TRBJ2-2; TRBD2 matches at 10 bases. Germline loops: CDR1 LGHDT, CDR2 YNNKEL (reference sequence). The V gene end was trimmed by 0 bases and the J gene end by 7 bases; junction bases not matched to a gene: 8. The CDR3 spans 17 residues.

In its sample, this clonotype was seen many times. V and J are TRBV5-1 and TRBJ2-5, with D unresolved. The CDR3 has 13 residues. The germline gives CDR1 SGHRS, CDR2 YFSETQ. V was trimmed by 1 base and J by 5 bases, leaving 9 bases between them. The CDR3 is CASSLISKETQYF. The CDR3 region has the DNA TGCGCCAGCAGCTTGATTAGCAAGGAGACCCAGTACTTC. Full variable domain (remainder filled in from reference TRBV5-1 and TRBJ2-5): KAGVTQTPRYLIKTRGQQVTLSCSPISGHRSVSWYQQTPGQGLQFLFEYFSETQRNKGNFPGRFSGRQFSNSRSEMNVSTLELGDSALYLCASSLISKETQYFGPGTRLLVL.

The CDR3 coding sequence is TGTGCCAGCAGTTCCCTCGACCGGGCCCAAGAGACCCAGTACTTC. Translated, it gives CASSSLDRAQETQYF. This chain links TRBV12-3 or TRBV12-4 with TRBJ2-5; D is unclear. The V end lost 4 bases, the J end lost 1 base, and 13 bases lay between the germline ends. The CDR3 has 15 residues.

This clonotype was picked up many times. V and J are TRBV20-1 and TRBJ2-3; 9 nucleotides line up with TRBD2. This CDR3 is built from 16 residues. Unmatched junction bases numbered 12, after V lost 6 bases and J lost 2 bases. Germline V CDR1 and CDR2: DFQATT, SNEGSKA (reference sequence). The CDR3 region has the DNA TGCAGTGCCCCTGGGGGTAGCGGGAGCCTCACAGATACGCAGTATTTT. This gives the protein CSAPGGSGSLTDTQYF.

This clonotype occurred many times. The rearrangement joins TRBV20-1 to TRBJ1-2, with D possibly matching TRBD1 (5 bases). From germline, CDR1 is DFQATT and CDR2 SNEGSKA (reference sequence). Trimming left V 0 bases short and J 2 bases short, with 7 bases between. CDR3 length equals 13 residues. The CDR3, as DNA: TGCAGTGCTAGAGATCCAGGGAACTATGGCTACACCTTC. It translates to CSARDPGNYGYTF.

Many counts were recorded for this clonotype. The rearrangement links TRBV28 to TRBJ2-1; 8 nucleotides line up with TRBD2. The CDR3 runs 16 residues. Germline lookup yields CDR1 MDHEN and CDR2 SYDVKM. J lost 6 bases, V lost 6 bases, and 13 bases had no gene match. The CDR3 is CASRGRETGGVNEQFF. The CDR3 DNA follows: TGTGCCAGCAGAGGTCGGGAAACGGGAGGGGTCAATGAGCAGTTCTTC.

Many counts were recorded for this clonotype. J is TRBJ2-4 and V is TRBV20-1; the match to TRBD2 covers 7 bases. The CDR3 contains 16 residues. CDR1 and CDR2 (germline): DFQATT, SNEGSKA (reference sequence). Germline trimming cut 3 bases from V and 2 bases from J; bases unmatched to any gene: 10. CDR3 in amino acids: CSASPPGGGPKNIQYF. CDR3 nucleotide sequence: TGCAGTGCTAGTCCCCCGGGAGGTGGGCCCAAAAACATTCAGTACTTC.

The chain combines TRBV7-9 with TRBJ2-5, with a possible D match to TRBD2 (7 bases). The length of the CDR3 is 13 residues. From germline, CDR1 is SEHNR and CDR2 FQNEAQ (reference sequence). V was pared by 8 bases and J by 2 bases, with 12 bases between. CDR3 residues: CASLKGGQETQYF. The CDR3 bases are TGTGCCAGCCTCAAGGGGGGGCAAGAGACCCAGTACTTC.

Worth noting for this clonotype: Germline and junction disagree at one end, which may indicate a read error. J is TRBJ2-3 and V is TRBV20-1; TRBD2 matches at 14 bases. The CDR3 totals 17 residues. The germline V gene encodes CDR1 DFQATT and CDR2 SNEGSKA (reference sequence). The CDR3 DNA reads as TGCTGTGCTGACGAACGACTAGCGGGAGGGCACCCAGATACGCAGTATTTT. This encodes CCADERLAGGHPDTQYF.

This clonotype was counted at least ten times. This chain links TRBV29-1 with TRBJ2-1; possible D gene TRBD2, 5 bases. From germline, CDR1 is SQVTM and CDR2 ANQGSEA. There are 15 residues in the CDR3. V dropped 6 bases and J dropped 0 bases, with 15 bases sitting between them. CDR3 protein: CSVSPQRTSYNEQFF. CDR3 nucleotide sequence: TGCAGCGTATCGCCCCAGCGGACCTCCTACAATGAGCAGTTCTTC.

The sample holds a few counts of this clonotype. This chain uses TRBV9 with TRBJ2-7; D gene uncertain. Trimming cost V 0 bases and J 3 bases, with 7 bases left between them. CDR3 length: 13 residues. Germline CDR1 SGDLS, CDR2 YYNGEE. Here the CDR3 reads CASSVEGRYEQYF. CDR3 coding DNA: TGTGCCAGCAGCGTAGAGGGTCGCTACGAGCAGTACTTC.